This TCR beta chain was sequenced in a study of blood T cells in healthy people across ages. Study-wide points: The fall in TCR beta diversity per million T cells was roughly linear with age.

A second PCR, run for roughly 7 to 11 cycles, used a sample-barcoded 5' primer plus a J-beta primer mix. The template-switch adaptor, which had 12 random nucleotides, put a tag on each cDNA molecule. Each CDR3 protein is one row after TCRdb ran MiXCR on the 5' RACE reads. The profile shows fewer than 2,000,000 distinct CDR3 sequences, about two fifths of them singletons. Trimming pared 2 bases from V and 5 bases from J, leaving 13 bases between. CDR1 SGDLS and CDR2 YYNGEE come from the germline V gene. This CDR3 region has 14 residues. Comment on this clonotype: The antigen is unknown.

This clonotype was sampled from a human donor in good health. The sequenced sample consisted of blood. The chain carries TRBV9 and TRBJ2-5; D is unclear. The CDR3: CASSVGISWETQYF. The DNA for the CDR3 is TGTGCCAGCAGCGTGGGGATTAGCTGGGAGACCCAGTACTTC.